This T cell receptor (beta chain) appears in the sequencing data of a study of T cell changes during pregnancy in multiple sclerosis. TCRdb's copy holds only in-frame clones and misses some; the assay was immunoSEQ multiplex PCR. The data show some 52,000 clones, with approximately 92% seen just once and roughly 0.25% held by the top ten. Germline loops: CDR1 SGHRS, CDR2 YFSETQ. This CDR3 has 16 residues. Trimming shortened V by 0 bases and J by 0 bases, and 10 bases separated the two germline ends. The starting material was CD4+ T cells from peripheral blood mononuclear cells, obtained in the third trimester of pregnancy. This TCR was sampled from a female donor with multiple sclerosis, enrolled in a pregnancy study. This sequence joins TRBV5-1 and TRBJ2-1; D gene uncertain. Written as DNA, the CDR3 is TGCGCCAGCAGCTTGGGGCAGTTAATCTCCTACAATGAGCAGTTCTTC. Translated: CASSLGQLISYNEQFF.